This T cell receptor (beta chain) was retrieved from a study of blood T cell repertoires in COVID-19. Study background: Acute-phase and convalescent COVID-19 samples originated in the United States, Italy and Spain. PBMCs, B-cell-depleted T cells, or T cells were the source of the cDNA or gDNA that made up the material.

Germline CDR1 is SGHRS and CDR2 is YFSETQ. With 0 bases removed from V and 1 base from J, the gap between germline ends came to 19 bases. The CDR3 is made up of 18 amino acids. Sequenced by immunoSEQ multiplex PCR; TCRdb stores in-frame clones only, minus some. The profile shows hundreds of thousands of clones, approximately 90% of them singletons. Material: peripheral blood. This sequence was found in a woman younger than 30 who had recovered from COVID-19. The J gene is TRBJ1-1, the V gene TRBV5-1; possible D gene TRBD1, 5 bases. CDR3 amino acids: CASSLASGLFHENTEAFF. The CDR3 nucleotides are TGCGCCAGCAGCTTGGCCTCAGGGTTGTTCCATGAGAACACTGAAGCTTTCTTT.